The clone carrying this T cell receptor beta chain was seen a few times. Its antigen is not identified. The sample originates from a study of T cell responses to AZD1222 COVID-19 vaccine. Study-level results: No day 14 peak samples; only post-peak repertoires were characterized. Spike-specific TCR repertoires showed rising breadth and depth after two AZD1222 doses. Donors skewed white British and female; clonal diversity was possibly underestimated. Of spike-specific TCRs, nearly half reportedly target regions left unmutated in variants.

V dropped 8 bases and J dropped 1 base, with 12 bases sitting between them. This CDR3 contains 14 residues. The germline gives CDR1 MDHEN, CDR2 SYDVKM. This table comes from immunoSEQ multiplex PCR, and its TCRdb copy is limited to in-frame clones, with some not included. The sample records about 110,000 clones, about 85% being singletons. The chain employs TRBV28 and TRBJ1-5; D gene ambiguous. The sample was peripheral blood, taken on day 0 of AZD1222 vaccination. This TCR came from an adult in good health. CDR3 protein: CASGWIGSNQPQHF. The CDR3 DNA reads as TGTGCCAGCGGATGGATTGGGAGCAATCAGCCCCAGCATTTT.